This T cell receptor (beta chain) stems from a study of graft-versus-host responses after intestinal transplantation. Study conclusions and caveats: GvH clones appeared in recipient marrow, some first in ileum or blood. Within allografts, high graft-versus-host to host-versus-graft clonal ratios were seen among patients with graft-donor T cell macrochimerism.

This CDR3 contains 14 residues. Trimming at V came to 6 bases and at J to 2 bases, leaving 5 bases not matched to a gene. CDR1 and CDR2 (germline): MNHEY, SMNVEV (reference sequence). CFSE-labeled responder cells (roughly 200,000) were plated with roughly 200,000 irradiated, violet-dye-labeled stimulator cells. CD3+CD4+ and CD3+CD8+ responders that were proliferating and CFSE-low were sorted post-reaction. Measured with immunoSEQ multiplex PCR; TCRdb has only the in-frame clones, and not every one. The sample lists approximately 11,000 clones, about 33% occurring once. The genes are TRBV27 and TRBJ2-7; TRBD2 aligns across 9 bases. This sample comprised alloreactive CD4+ T cells from a mixed lymphocyte reaction culture, obtained before transplantation. As for subset: CFSE-low proliferating T cells sorted from roughly 6-day pre-transplant mixed lymphocyte reaction (GvH or HvG direction). The receptor was isolated from a human patient who was an organ donor for intestinal transplantation. The chain's CDR3 is CASSRQRGAYEQYF. The CDR3 DNA reads as TGTGCCAGCAGCCGCCAGCGGGGGGCCTACGAGCAGTACTTC.